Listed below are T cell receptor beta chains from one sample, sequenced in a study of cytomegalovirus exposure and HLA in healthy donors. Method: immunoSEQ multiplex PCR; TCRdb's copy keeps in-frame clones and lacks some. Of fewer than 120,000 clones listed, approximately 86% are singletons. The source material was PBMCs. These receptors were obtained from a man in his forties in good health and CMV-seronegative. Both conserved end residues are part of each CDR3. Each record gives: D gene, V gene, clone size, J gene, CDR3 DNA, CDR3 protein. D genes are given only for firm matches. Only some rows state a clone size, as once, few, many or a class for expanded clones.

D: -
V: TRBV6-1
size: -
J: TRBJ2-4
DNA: TGTGCCAGCAGGACAGGATTAGCCAAAAACATTCAGTACTTC
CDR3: CASRTGLAKNIQYF

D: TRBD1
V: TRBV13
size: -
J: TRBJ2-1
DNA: TGTGCCAGCAGCCGAAGGGGACAGGGGGCTGCTGAGCAGTTCTTC
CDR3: CASSRRGQGAAEQFF

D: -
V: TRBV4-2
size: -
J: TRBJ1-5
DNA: TGTGCCAGCAGCCAAGTAGGGGTTGATCAGCCCCAGCATTTT
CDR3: CASSQVGVDQPQHF

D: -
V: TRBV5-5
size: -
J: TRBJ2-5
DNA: TGTGCCAGCAGCTTGGCCTGGGGCAGGGAAGAGACCCAGTACTTC
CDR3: CASSLAWGREETQYF

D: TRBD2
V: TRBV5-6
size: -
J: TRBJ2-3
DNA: TGTGCCAGCAGCTTACTAGCGGGGCTAACAGATACGCAGTATTTT
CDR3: CASSLLAGLTDTQYF

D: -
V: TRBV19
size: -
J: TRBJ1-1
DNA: TGTGCCAGTAGTATATCGGGAATTGGTCTCACTGAAGCTTTCTTT
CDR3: CASSISGIGLTEAFF

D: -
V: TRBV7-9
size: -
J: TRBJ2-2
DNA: TGTGCCAGCAGCCCCCTCAGGGGTGACGGGGAGCTGTTTTTT
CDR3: CASSPLRGDGELFF

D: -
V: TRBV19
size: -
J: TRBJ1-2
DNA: TGTGCCAGTAGAACAGGGATCTATGGCTACACCTTC
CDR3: CASRTGIYGYTF

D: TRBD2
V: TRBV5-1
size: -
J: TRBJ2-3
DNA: TGCGCCAGCAGCTCCCGGGAGGTTGACGGCACAGATACGCAGTATTTT
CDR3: CASSSREVDGTDTQYF

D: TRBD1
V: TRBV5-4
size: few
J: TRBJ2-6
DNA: TGTGCCAGCAGCACACAGGGGGCCGGGGCCAACGTCCTGACTTTC
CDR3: CASSTQGAGANVLTF

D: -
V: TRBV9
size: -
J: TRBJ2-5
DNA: TGTGCCAGCAGCCCGGGAGGGGGACAGGGAAGAGAGACCCAGTACTTC
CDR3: CASSPGGGQGRETQYF

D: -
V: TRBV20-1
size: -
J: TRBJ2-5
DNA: TGCAGTGCCAAGACAGCAGAGACCCAGTACTTC
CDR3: CSAKTAETQYF

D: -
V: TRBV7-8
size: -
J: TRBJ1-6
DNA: TGTGCCAGCAGCTTTCAGGGGTCTCTTAATTCACCCCTCCACTTT
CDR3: CASSFQGSLNSPLHF

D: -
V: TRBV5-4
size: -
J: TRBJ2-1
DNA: TGTGCCAGCAGCTTTGAACTAGAAGGCCCCAATGAGCAGTTCTTC
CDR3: CASSFELEGPNEQFF

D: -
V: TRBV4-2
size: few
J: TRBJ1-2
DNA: TGTGCCAGCAGCCCGAAAGCTGACAGTGTGAACTATGGCTACACCTTC
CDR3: CASSPKADSVNYGYTF

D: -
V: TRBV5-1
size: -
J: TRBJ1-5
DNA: TGCGCCAGCAGCTTGGGACCACTCGGAGATCAGCCCCAGCATTTT
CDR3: CASSLGPLGDQPQHF

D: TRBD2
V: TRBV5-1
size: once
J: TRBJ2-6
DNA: TGCGCCAGCAGCTCCCCGGTCGGGGGGGCCTCGATCTCTGGGGCCAACGTCCTGACTTTC
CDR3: CASSSPVGGASISGANVLTF

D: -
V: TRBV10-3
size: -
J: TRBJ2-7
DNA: TGTGCCACCGCTGAGGAGGACGGTTACGAGCAGTACTTC
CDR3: CATAEEDGYEQYF

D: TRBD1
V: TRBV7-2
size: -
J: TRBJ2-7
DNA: TGTGCCAGCAGCATTAACCCGGGACAGGCGCAGTACTTC
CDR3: CASSINPGQAQYF

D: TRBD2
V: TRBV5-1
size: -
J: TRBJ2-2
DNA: TGCGCCAGCAGTTTAGGGTCTAGCGGGGGCACCGGGGAGCTGTTTTTT
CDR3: CASSLGSSGGTGELFF

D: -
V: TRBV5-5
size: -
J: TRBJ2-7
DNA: TGTGCCAGCAGCTTGCCATATTGGCCAGGGCGAGACGAGCAGTACTTC
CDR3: CASSLPYWPGRDEQYF

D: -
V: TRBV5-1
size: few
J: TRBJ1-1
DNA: TGCGCCAGCAGCATCCAGGGTGGGGACACTGAAGCTTTCTTT
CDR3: CASSIQGGDTEAFF

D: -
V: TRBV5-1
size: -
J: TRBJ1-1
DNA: TGCGCCAGCAGCCCGACTGCACCGAACACTGAAGCTTTCTTT
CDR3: CASSPTAPNTEAFF

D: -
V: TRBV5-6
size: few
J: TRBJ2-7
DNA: TGTGCCAGCAGCTTTTATATGCCGGCTAGCGACTACGAGCAGTACTTC
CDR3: CASSFYMPASDYEQYF

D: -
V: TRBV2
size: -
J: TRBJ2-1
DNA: TGTGCCAGCAGCGAAGAGCACCCCCGGGGGACCCTTAGAGAGCAGTTCTTC
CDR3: CASSEEHPRGTLREQFF

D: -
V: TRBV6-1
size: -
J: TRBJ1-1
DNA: TGTGCCAGCAGGAGGAACACTGAAGCTTTCTTT
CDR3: CASRRNTEAFF